The sequence of this T cell receptor (beta chain) was determined in a study of human thymus T cells. Findings and limits, study-wide: Apparent bias marked the V and J gene usage of thymic and blood repertoires.

Only four of the eight donors provided a 0.5-1 mL blood sample. No fixed cell number was used; all available blood leukocytes supplied DNA. The sample holds one count of this clone. Antigen specificity is unknown. Germline V gene data show CDR1 as MDHEN and CDR2 as SYDVKM. Trimming removed 4 bases from V and 4 bases from J; junction bases left unmatched: 18. There are 19 residues in the CDR3. Generated by immunoSEQ multiplex PCR, the TCRdb table keeps only in-frame clones and is missing some. Here the sample spans more than 50,000 clones, 94% being singletons. This sequence was found in a boy in the first two years of life with a congenital heart defect but otherwise immunologically healthy. Sequences were obtained from blood. The chain has TRBV28 and TRBJ2-7; 11 nucleotides align to TRBD2. The CDR3 DNA reads TGTGCCAGCAGTTCCTTCGGCTTGCTAGCGGGAGGCCGCCAATACGAGCAGTACTTC. This codes for CASSSFGLLAGGRQYEQYF.